Below are 29 T cell receptor beta chains sequenced from a single sample in a study of blood T cell repertoires in COVID-19. Produced via immunoSEQ multiplex PCR; TCRdb's table is partial and in-frame only. The profile covers about 170,000 clones, with 83% appearing a single time and roughly 19% taken by the ten largest. Sequenced input: peripheral blood. The receptors here all came from a woman in her sixties or seventies who had recovered from COVID-19.

The V and J genes are TRBV6-5 and TRBJ1-2; 7 bases fit TRBD1. The V segment lost 8 bases and the J segment 2 bases; nucleotides outside the gene matches: 5. Germline V gene lookup returns CDR1 MNHEY and CDR2 SVGAGI. The CDR3 runs 13 residues. CDR3 protein: CASGGQANYGYTF. In nucleotides, the CDR3 is TGTGCCAGCGGCGGACAGGCAAACTATGGCTACACCTTC.

The chain recombines TRBV2 with TRBJ2-3; 13 positions match TRBD2. The germline gives CDR1 SNHLY, CDR2 FYNNEI. With V trimmed by 6 bases and J by 4 bases, 7 bases remained unmatched. The CDR3 runs to 16 residues. Here the CDR3 DNA reads TGTGCCAGCAGCCCCCCGGGACTAGCGGGACCAGATACGCAGTATTTT. It is translated as CASSPPGLAGPDTQYF.

This chain joins TRBV7-3 and TRBJ1-2, with 8 nucleotides matching TRBD1. Trimming removed 5 bases from V and 4 bases from J; junction bases left unmatched: 6. The CDR3 length is 14 residues. Germline V gene sequence: CDR1 SGHTA, CDR2 FQGTGA. The CDR3 protein is CASSPQGAGYGYTF. The CDR3 DNA sequence: TGTGCCAGCAGCCCCCAGGGGGCGGGCTATGGCTACACCTTC.

The sample holds a few counts of this clone. The chain combines TRBV2 with TRBJ1-2; D ambiguous. Trimming removed 1 base from V and 0 bases from J, with 9 bases in between. CDR1 and CDR2 from the germline V gene are SNHLY and FYNNEI. The CDR3 covers 15 residues. CDR3: CASSEGGISNYGYTF. The CDR3, as DNA: TGTGCCAGCAGTGAAGGAGGGATATCTAACTATGGCTACACCTTC. Variable domain in full (rest from reference TRBV2 and TRBJ1-2): EPEVTQTPSHQVTQMGQEVILRCVPISNHLYFYWYRQILGQKVEFLVSFYNNEISEKSEIFDDQFSVERPDGSNFTLKIRSTKLEDSAMYFCASSEGGISNYGYTFGSGTRLTVV.

The rearrangement links TRBV7-3 to TRBJ2-2; TRBD2 matches at 9 bases. Germline loops: CDR1 SGHTA, CDR2 FQGTGA. With V trimmed by 2 bases and J by 7 bases, 8 bases remained unmatched. The CDR3 is 16 residues long. CDR3 sequence (DNA): TGTGCCAGCAGCTTATACGTAGCGGGAGAGGGCGGGGAGCTGTTTTTT. This gives the protein CASSLYVAGEGGELFF.

The rearrangement joins TRBV28 to TRBJ2-5; no firm D call. The CDR3 loop spans 14 amino acids. Germline V gene data show CDR1 as MDHEN and CDR2 as SYDVKM. Trimming shortened V by 6 bases and J by 1 base, and 12 bases separated the two germline ends. Written as DNA, the CDR3 is TGTGCCAGCAGAGCTAGTGGTGCCCAAGAGACCCAGTACTTC. Amino acids: CASRASGAQETQYF.

This clone has only one observation. The V gene is TRBV10-3, the J gene TRBJ1-2; 9 positions match TRBD1. Germline-derived CDR1 and CDR2 are ENHRY and SYGVKD. The CDR3 runs to 13 residues. Trimming removed 6 bases from V and 8 bases from J; junction bases left unmatched: 7. The CDR3 DNA reads TGTGCCATCAGCCCGGGACAGGGTCGGGGCTACACCTTC. Residues: CAISPGQGRGYTF.

This clone came up a few times. The rearrangement links TRBV5-6 to TRBJ2-7; 7 positions match TRBD2. Germline-derived CDR1 and CDR2 are SGHDT and YYEEEE. The CDR3 consists of 13 residues. With 4 bases clipped from V and 5 bases from J, the junction kept 6 bases outside the gene matches. CDR3 nucleotides: TGTGCCAGCAGCATCCGGGGGGTCCACGAGCAGTACTTC. This gives the protein CASSIRGVHEQYF. Based on the CDR3 plus reference TRBV5-6 and TRBJ2-7, the full variable domain is DAGVTQSPTHLIKTRGQQVTLRCSPKSGHDTVSWYQQALGQGPQFIFQYYEEEERQRGNFPDRFSGHQFPNYSSELNVNALLLGDSALYLCASSIRGVHEQYFGPGTRLTVT.

The rearrangement links TRBV19 to TRBJ2-7, with a tentative D call TRBD1 (5 bases). V was trimmed by 1 base and J by 2 bases, leaving 12 bases between them. Germline V lookup: CDR1 LNHDA, CDR2 SQIVND (reference sequence). The CDR3 is 15 amino acids. The chain's CDR3 is CASSIVDKFPYEQYF. CDR3 coding DNA: TGTGCCAGTAGTATAGTGGACAAGTTCCCCTACGAGCAGTACTTC.

The CDR3 DNA sequence: TGTGCCAGTAGTATAGGTGGGGGGTCGGACAATGAGCAGTTCTTC. Translated: CASSIGGGSDNEQFF. The gene calls are TRBV19 and TRBJ2-1; a possible D gene is TRBD2 (6 bases). The germline V and J ends were trimmed by 1 base and 5 bases, with 12 bases remaining between them. CDR1 and CDR2 from the germline V gene are LNHDA and SQIVND (reference sequence). This CDR3 contains 15 residues.

The CDR3 DNA is TGTGCCAGCAGCCCCCGCCGGGGGGGCGCCGGCGATACGCAGTATTTT. Translating it yields CASSPRRGGAGDTQYF. This sequence joins TRBV11-2 and TRBJ2-3, with 8 nucleotides matching TRBD2. After removal of 5 bases from V and 6 bases from J, the junction contained 13 bases not matched to a gene. This CDR3 has 16 residues. Germline V gene data show CDR1 as SGHAT and CDR2 as FQNNGV. Based on the CDR3 plus reference TRBV11-2 and TRBJ2-3, the full variable domain is EAGVAQSPRYKIIEKRQSVAFWCNPISGHATLYWYQQILGQGPKLLIQFQNNGVVDDSQLPKDRFSAERLKGVDSTLKIQPAKLEDSAVYLCASSPRRGGAGDTQYFGPGTRLTVL.

The chain uses TRBV12-5 and TRBJ1-3; D not certain. Looked up from germline, CDR1 is LGHNT and CDR2 is FRNRAP. Trimming removed 5 bases at V and 4 bases at J, with 9 bases between. This CDR3 is 13 amino acids long. CDR3 region: CASGPPGGNTIYF. As DNA, the CDR3 is TGTGCTAGTGGTCCTCCGGGGGGAAACACCATATATTTT.

J is TRBJ1-2 and V is TRBV7-2; 7 nucleotides match TRBD1. Germline loops: CDR1 SGHTA, CDR2 FQGNSA. The junction had 2 bases not matched to a gene; V was cut back by 0 bases and J by 7 bases. The CDR3 spans 13 residues. The CDR3 here is CASSLAGGSGYTF. Here the CDR3 DNA reads TGTGCCAGCAGCTTAGCAGGGGGCTCTGGCTACACCTTC.

The chain uses TRBV7-9 and TRBJ2-2; D is possibly TRBD2 (7 bases). This CDR3 is built from 15 residues. Germline loops: CDR1 SEHNR, CDR2 FQNEAQ (reference sequence). With 3 bases removed from V and 6 bases from J, the gap between germline ends came to 14 bases. The CDR3 nucleotides are TGTGCCAGCAGCTTGGGGGGGCGCCTAGCCGGGGAGCTGTTTTTT. Its protein is CASSLGGRLAGELFF.

This chain connects TRBV5-4 to TRBJ2-6; D ambiguous. With 4 bases removed from V and 0 bases from J, the gap between germline ends came to 14 bases. This CDR3 is built from 17 residues. CDR1 SGHNT and CDR2 YYREEE come from the germline V gene (reference sequence). CDR3 coding DNA: TGTGCCAGCAGCCTCTACGCCGGGTTCTCTGGGGCCAACGTCCTGACTTTC. This encodes CASSLYAGFSGANVLTF.

The J gene is TRBJ1-3, the V gene TRBV6-4, with D maybe TRBD1 (5 bases). Germline V CDR1 and CDR2: MRHNA, SNTAGT. V was cut by 3 bases and J by 0 bases, with 12 bases left in between. This CDR3 has 16 residues. The CDR3 region has the DNA TGTGCCAGCAGTGAAGACCCGGGGGACTCTGGAAACACCATATATTTT. Translation gives CASSEDPGDSGNTIYF.

This sequence joins TRBV6-5 and TRBJ1-2, with 7 bases identical to TRBD1. Germline V lookup: CDR1 MNHEY, CDR2 SVGAGI. V lost 7 bases to trimming and J lost 8 bases; unmatched junction nucleotides: 4. The length of the CDR3 is 11 residues. Here the CDR3 DNA reads TGTGCCAGCACAGGGGGGATCGGCTACACCTTC. It specifies CASTGGIGYTF.

This chain joins TRBV11-2 and TRBJ2-3; 14 bases are shared with TRBD2. Germline CDR1 and CDR2: SGHAT and FQNNGV. The CDR3 covers 17 residues. With 1 base clipped from V and 8 bases from J, the junction kept 8 bases outside the gene matches. The CDR3 spells CASSLVRTSGGFPTQYF. In nucleotides, the CDR3 is TGTGCCAGCAGCTTAGTGAGGACTAGCGGGGGGTTCCCTACGCAGTATTTT.

The chain uses TRBV12-3 or TRBV12-4 and TRBJ1-6; no definite D call. Trimming took off 6 bases at V and 7 bases at J, with 10 bases between the two ends. The CDR3 length is 13 residues. The DNA for the CDR3 is TGTGCCAGCAGAGGACGGGAAAATTCACCCCTCCACTTT. This gives the protein CASRGRENSPLHF.

In nucleotides, the CDR3 is TGCGCCAGCAGCTTACTACAGGGGGCGGAATACGAGCAGTACTTC. As protein: CASSLLQGAEYEQYF. J is TRBJ2-7 and V is TRBV5-1, with 9 bases aligning to TRBD1. The germline gives CDR1 SGHRS, CDR2 YFSETQ. The CDR3 covers 15 residues. J was trimmed by 4 bases and V by 2 bases; bases with no gene match: 7.

The chain joins TRBV7-2 to TRBJ1-2; D call uncertain. Germline V gene data show CDR1 as SGHTA and CDR2 as FQGNSA. The CDR3 contains 13 residues. Between the trimmed V and J ends, which lost 5 bases and 4 bases, there was a span of 11 bases. CDR3 nucleotide sequence: TGTGCCAGCAGCCCCCGCACTCCCTATGGCTACACCTTC. It specifies CASSPRTPYGYTF.

The J gene is TRBJ1-1, the V gene TRBV29-1, with TRBD1 identical over 7 bases. The V gene's germline CDR1 is SQVTM and CDR2 ANQGSEA. With V trimmed by 3 bases and J by 5 bases, 15 bases remained unmatched. The CDR3 sequence is 16 residues long. The CDR3 protein is CSVERGVGGGGTEAFF. In DNA form, the CDR3 reads TGCAGCGTTGAGAGGGGGGTAGGGGGCGGGGGGACTGAAGCTTTCTTT.

This clone was recorded a few times. CDR3 sequence: CASSARLAGADEQFF. In DNA, the CDR3 is TGCGCCAGCAGCGCAAGACTAGCGGGGGCGGATGAGCAGTTCTTC. The V and J genes are TRBV5-1 and TRBJ2-1, with TRBD2 identical over 12 bases. There are 15 residues in the CDR3. Trimming cost V 4 bases and J 8 bases; bases outside gene matches: 7. CDR1 is SGHRS, CDR2 YFSETQ, per germline.

The chain uses TRBV3-1 (or the pseudogene TRBV3-2) and TRBJ1-6; TRBD1 agrees at 8 bases. J gave up 10 bases and V 3 bases, and 5 bases lay outside the gene matches. Germline V gene data show CDR1 as LGHDT and CDR2 as YNNKEL (reference sequence). The CDR3 runs to 14 residues. The CDR3 DNA sequence: TGTGCCAGCAGCCACGCAACAGGGGGGTCACCCCTCCACTTT. This codes for CASSHATGGSPLHF.

V is TRBV28 and J is TRBJ1-5; tentatively, D is TRBD1 (5 bases). Deletions cut 7 bases from V and 6 bases from J, with 10 bases between. There are 12 residues in the CDR3. The germline V gene has CDR1 MDHEN and CDR2 SYDVKM. CDR3 amino acids: CASTPGPQPQHF. Written as DNA, the CDR3 is TGTGCCAGCACGCCAGGGCCTCAGCCCCAGCATTTT.

This chain links TRBV15 with TRBJ1-1; D perhaps matches TRBD1 (6 bases). Trimming cost V 0 bases and J 4 bases, with 18 bases left between them. In germline, CDR1 is LNHNV, CDR2 YYDKDF (reference sequence). CDR3 size: 17 residues. This CDR3 reads CATSRDTATRGSTEAFF. DNA for the CDR3: TGTGCCACCAGCAGAGATACCGCAACAAGGGGGTCCACTGAAGCTTTCTTT.

The chain has TRBV9 and TRBJ1-2; D gene ambiguous. The CDR3 sequence is 12 residues long. V was trimmed by 3 bases and J by 1 base, leaving 4 bases between them. Germline assignment: CDR1 SGDLS and CDR2 YYNGEE. The CDR3 here is CASSASNYGYTF. The CDR3 coding sequence is TGTGCCAGCAGCGCCAGTAACTATGGCTACACCTTC.

This rearrangement joins TRBV9 to TRBJ1-6; weak D call: TRBD1 (5 bases). CDR3 length: 15 amino acids. V was trimmed by 0 bases and J by 5 bases, leaving 9 bases between them. Germline V gene data show CDR1 as SGDLS and CDR2 as YYNGEE. This chain's CDR3 is CASSVAGVNNSPLHF. In nucleotides, the CDR3 is TGTGCCAGCAGCGTAGCGGGGGTAAATAATTCACCCCTCCACTTT.

This sequence joins TRBV12-5 and TRBJ1-6; TRBD1 aligns across 7 bases. In germline, CDR1 is LGHNT, CDR2 FRNRAP. This CDR3 is 13 amino acids long. With 6 bases clipped from V and 7 bases from J, the junction kept 3 bases outside the gene matches. This chain's CDR3 is CASGGTENSPLHF. The CDR3, as DNA: TGTGCTAGTGGGGGGACAGAGAATTCACCCCTCCACTTT. Filled out from reference TRBV12-5 and TRBJ1-6, the complete variable domain reads DARVTQTPRHKVTEMGQEVTMRCQPILGHNTVFWYRQTMMQGLELLAYFRNRAPLDDSGMPKDRFSAEMPDATLATLKIQPSEPRDSAVYFCASGGTENSPLHFGNGTRLTVT.